The source of this T cell receptor (beta chain) is a study of T cell repertoires in cytomegalovirus infection. Turning to the study itself: Well-studied HLA-B-restricted epitopes and recently identified HLA-C-restricted epitopes of CMV were both used in the study. Study-wide findings and caveats: The ex vivo response showed dominance by HLA-C-restricted CMV-specific TCR beta clonotypes.

The sample holds a few counts of this clonotype. Its antigen remains unknown. TCRdb fed the reads into MiXCR, producing one record per CDR3 protein. The sample includes 700,000 to 850,000 distinct CDR3 sequences, about 30% seen only once; the top ten take around 12%. Per the germline V gene, CDR1 is MNHEY and CDR2 is SVGAGI. The CDR3 contains 15 residues. V was trimmed by 6 bases and J by 6 bases, leaving 17 bases between them. The genes are TRBV6-5 and TRBJ2-2; the D gene could be TRBD1 or TRBD2 (5 bases each). The sequences come from cultured CD8+ T cells from PBMCs, collected from culture after CMV antigen stimulation. The clonotype comes from a human donor in good health (CMV status not recorded). Some clones in this sample may be carry-over from other donors' samples. CDR3 DNA: TGTGCCAGCAGCCCGAGGGAATTAGGGGCCGGGGAGCTGTTTTTT. It is translated as CASSPRELGAGELFF.